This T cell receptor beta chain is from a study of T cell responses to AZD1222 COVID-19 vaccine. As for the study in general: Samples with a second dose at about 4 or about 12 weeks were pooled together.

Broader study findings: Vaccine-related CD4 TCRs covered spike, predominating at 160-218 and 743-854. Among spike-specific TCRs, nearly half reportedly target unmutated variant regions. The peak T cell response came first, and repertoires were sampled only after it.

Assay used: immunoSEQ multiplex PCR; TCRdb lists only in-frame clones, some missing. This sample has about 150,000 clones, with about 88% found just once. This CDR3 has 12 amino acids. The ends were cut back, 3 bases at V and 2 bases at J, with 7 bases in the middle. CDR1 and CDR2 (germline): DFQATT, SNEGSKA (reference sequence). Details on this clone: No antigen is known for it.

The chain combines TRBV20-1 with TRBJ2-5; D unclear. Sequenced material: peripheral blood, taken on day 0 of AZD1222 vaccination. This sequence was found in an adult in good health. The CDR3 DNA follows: TGCAGTGCTAGTTACAGACAAGAGACCCAGTACTTC. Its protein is CSASYRQETQYF.